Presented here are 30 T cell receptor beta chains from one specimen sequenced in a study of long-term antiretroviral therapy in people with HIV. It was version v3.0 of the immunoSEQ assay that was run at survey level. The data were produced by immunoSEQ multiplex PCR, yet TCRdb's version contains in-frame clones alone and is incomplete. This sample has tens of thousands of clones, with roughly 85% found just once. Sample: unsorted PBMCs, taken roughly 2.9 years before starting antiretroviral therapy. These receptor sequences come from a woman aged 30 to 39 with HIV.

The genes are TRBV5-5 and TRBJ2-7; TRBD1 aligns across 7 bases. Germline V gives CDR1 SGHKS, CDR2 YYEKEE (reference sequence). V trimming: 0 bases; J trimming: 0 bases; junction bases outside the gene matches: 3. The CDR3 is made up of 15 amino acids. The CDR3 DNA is TGTGCCAGCAGCTTGGAGGGGACAGCCTCCTACGAGCAGTACTTC. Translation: CASSLEGTASYEQYF.

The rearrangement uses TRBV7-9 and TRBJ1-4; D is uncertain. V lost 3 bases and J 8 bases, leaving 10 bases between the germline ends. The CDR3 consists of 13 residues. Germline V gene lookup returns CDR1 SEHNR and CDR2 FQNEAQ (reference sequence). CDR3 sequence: CASSLGGREKLFF. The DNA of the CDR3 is TGTGCCAGCAGCTTGGGAGGGAGGGAAAAACTGTTTTTT.

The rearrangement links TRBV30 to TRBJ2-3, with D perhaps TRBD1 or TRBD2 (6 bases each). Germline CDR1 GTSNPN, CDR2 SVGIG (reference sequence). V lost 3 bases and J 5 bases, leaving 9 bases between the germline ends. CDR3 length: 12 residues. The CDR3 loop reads CAWSGGQDTQYF. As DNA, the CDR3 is TGTGCCTGGAGCGGGGGCCAAGATACGCAGTATTTT.

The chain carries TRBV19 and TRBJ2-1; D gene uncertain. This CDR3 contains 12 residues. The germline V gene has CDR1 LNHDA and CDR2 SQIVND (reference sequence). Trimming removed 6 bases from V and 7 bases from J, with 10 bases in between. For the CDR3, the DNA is TGTGCCAGTAGCGTGTGGGTAAATGAGCAGTTCTTC. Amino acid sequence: CASSVWVNEQFF.

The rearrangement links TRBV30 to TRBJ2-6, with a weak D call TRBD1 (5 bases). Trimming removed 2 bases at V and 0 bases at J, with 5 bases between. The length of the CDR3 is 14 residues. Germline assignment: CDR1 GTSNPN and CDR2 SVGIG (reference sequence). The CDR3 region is CAWSQGSGANVLTF. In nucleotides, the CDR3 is TGTGCCTGGAGTCAGGGCTCTGGGGCCAACGTCCTGACTTTC.

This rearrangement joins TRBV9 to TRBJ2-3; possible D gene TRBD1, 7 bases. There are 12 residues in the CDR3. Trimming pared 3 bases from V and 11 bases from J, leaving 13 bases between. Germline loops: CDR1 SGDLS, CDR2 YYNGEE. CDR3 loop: CASSASDREQYF. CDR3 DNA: TGTGCCAGCAGCGCTAGCGACAGGGAGCAGTATTTT.

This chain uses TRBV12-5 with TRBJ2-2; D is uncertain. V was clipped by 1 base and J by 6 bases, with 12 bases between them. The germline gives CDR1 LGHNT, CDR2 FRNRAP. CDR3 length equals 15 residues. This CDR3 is CASGLAVMGPGELFF. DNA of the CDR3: TGTGCTAGTGGTTTGGCCGTCATGGGTCCCGGGGAGCTGTTTTTT.

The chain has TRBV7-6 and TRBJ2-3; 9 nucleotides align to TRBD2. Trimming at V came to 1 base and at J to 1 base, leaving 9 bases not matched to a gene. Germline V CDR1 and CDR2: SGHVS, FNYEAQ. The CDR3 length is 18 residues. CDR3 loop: CASSLEAGGSTRTDTQYF. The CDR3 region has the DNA TGTGCCAGCAGCTTAGAAGCGGGGGGCTCGACTCGCACAGATACGCAGTATTTT. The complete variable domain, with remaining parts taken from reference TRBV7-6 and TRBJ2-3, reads GAGVSQSPRYKVTKRGQDVALRCDPISGHVSLYWYRQALGQGPEFLTYFNYEAQQDKSGLPNDRFSAERPEGSISTLTIQRTEQRDSAMYRCASSLEAGGSTRTDTQYFGPGTRLTVL.

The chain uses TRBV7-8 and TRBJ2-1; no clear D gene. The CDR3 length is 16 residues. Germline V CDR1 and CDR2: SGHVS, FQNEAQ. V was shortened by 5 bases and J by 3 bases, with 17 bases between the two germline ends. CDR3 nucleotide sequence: TGTGCCAGCAGCATAGTGGTGGGGTCAAACTACAATGAGCAGTTCTTC. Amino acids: CASSIVVGSNYNEQFF.

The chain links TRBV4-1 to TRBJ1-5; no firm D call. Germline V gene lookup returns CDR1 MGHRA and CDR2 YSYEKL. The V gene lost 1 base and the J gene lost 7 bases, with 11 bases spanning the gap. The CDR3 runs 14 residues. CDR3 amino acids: CASSQVLKGQPQHF. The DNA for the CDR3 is TGCGCCAGCAGCCAAGTGTTGAAAGGACAGCCCCAGCATTTT.

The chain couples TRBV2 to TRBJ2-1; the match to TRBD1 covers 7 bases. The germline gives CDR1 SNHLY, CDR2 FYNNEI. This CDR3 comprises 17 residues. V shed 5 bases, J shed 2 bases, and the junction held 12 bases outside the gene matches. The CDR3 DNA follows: TGTGCCAGCAGTTTCTCTGGACAGGATCGGGCCTACAATGAGCAGTTCTTC. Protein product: CASSFSGQDRAYNEQFF.

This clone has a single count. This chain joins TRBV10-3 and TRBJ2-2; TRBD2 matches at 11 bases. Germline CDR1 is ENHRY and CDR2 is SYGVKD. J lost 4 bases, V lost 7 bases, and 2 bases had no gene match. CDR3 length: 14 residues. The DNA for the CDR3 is TGTGCCATCACTAGCGGGGGGTTCACCGGGGAGCTGTTTTTT. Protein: CAITSGGFTGELFF.

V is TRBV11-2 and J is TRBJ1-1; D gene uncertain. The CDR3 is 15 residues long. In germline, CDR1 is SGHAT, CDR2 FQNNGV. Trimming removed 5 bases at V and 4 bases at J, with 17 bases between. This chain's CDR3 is CASSPLHRLGTEAFF. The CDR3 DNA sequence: TGTGCCAGCAGCCCCCTTCATCGCCTGGGCACTGAAGCTTTCTTT.

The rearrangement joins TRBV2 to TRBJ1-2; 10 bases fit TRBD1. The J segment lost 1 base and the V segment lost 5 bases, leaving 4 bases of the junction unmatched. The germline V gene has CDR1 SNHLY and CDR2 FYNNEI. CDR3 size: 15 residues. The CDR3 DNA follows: TGTGCCAGCAGTCCCAGGGACAGGGGTAACTATGGCTACACCTTC. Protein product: CASSPRDRGNYGYTF.

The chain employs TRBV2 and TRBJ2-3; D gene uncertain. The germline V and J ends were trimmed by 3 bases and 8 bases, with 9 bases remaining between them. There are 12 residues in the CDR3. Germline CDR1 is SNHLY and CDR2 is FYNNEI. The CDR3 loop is CASSEDDGTQYF. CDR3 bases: TGTGCCAGCAGTGAGGATGACGGTACGCAGTATTTT. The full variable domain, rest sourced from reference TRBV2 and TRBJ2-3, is EPEVTQTPSHQVTQMGQEVILRCVPISNHLYFYWYRQILGQKVEFLVSFYNNEISEKSEIFDDQFSVERPDGSNFTLKIRSTKLEDSAMYFCASSEDDGTQYFGPGTRLTVL.

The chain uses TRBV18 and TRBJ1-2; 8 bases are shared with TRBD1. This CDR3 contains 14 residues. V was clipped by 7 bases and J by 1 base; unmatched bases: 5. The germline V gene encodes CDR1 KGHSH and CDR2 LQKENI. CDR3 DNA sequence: TGTGCCAGCTTCCCGGACAGGGATAACTATGGCTACACCTTC. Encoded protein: CASFPDRDNYGYTF.

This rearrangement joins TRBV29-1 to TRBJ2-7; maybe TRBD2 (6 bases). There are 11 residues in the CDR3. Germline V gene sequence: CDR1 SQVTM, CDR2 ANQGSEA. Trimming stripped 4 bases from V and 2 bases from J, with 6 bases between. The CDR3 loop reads CSVGEAYEQYF. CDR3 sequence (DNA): TGCAGCGTTGGGGAGGCCTACGAGCAGTACTTC.

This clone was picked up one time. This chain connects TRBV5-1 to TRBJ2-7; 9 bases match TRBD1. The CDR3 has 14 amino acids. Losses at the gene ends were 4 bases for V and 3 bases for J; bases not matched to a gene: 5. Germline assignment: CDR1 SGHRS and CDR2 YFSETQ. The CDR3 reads CASSISTGGYEQYV. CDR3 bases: TGCGCCAGCAGCATATCGACAGGGGGCTACGAGCAGTACGTC.

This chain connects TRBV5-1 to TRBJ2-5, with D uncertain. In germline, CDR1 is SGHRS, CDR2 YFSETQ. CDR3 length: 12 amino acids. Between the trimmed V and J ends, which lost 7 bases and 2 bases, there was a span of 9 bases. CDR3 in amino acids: CASSETQETQYF. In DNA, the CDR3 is TGCGCCAGCTCAGAGACACAAGAGACCCAGTACTTC.

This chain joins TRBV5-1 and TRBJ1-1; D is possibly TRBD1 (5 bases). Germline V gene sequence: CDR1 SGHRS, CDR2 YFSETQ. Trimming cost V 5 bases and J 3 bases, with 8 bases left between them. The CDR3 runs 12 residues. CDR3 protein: CASRRGDTEAFF. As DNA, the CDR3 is TGCGCCAGCAGACGGGGGGACACTGAAGCTTTCTTT.

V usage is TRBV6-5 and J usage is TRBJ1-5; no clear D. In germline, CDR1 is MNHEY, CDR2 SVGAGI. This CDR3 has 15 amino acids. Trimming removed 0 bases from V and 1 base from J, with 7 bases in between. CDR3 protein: CASSYSKRSNQPQHF. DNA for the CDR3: TGTGCCAGCAGTTACTCTAAGCGCAGCAATCAGCCCCAGCATTTT.

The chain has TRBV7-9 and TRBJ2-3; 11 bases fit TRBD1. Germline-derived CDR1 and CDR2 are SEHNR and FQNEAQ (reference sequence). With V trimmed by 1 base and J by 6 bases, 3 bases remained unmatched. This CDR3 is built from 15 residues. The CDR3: CASSLEDRGPDTQYF. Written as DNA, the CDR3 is TGTGCCAGCAGCTTAGAGGACAGGGGGCCCGATACGCAGTATTTT. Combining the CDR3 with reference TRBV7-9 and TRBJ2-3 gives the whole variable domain DTGVSQNPRHKITKRGQNVTFRCDPISEHNRLYWYRQTLGQGPEFLTYFQNEAQLEKSRLLSDRFSAERPKGSFSTLEIQRTEQGDSAMYLCASSLEDRGPDTQYFGPGTRLTVL.

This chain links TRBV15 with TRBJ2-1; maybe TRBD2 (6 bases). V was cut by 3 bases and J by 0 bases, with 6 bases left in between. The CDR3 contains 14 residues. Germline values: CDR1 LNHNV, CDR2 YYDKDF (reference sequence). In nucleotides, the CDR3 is TGTGCCACCAGCAGGGGGGGCTCCTACAATGAGCAGTTCTTC. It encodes CATSRGGSYNEQFF.

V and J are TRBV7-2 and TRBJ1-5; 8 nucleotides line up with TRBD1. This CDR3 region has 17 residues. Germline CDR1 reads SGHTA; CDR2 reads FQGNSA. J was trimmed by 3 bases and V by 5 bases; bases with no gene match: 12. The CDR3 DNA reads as TGTGCCAGCAGCCTCGGACAGGGAGGAAGAAACAATCAGCCCCAGCATTTT. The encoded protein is CASSLGQGGRNNQPQHF.

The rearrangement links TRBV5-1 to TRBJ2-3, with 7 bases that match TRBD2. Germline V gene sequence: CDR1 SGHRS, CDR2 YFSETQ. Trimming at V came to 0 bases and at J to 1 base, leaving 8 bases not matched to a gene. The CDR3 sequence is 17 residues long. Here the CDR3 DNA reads TGCGCCAGCAGCTTGGCAGTGCGGGGGACCCGCACAGATACGCAGTATTTT. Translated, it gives CASSLAVRGTRTDTQYF.

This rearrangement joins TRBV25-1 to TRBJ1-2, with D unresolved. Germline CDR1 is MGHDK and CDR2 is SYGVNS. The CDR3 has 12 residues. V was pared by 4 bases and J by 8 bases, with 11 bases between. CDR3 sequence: CASSGPTGGYTF. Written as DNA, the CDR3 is TGTGCCAGCAGTGGCCCCACGGGGGGCTACACCTTC.

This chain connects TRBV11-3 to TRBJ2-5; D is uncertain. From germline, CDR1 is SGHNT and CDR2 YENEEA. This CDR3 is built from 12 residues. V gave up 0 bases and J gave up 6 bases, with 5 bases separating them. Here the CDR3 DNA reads TGTGCCAGCAGCTTAGATGGACAGACCCAGTACTTC. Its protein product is CASSLDGQTQYF. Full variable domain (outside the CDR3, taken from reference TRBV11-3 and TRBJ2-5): EAGVVQSPRYKIIEKKQPVAFWCNPISGHNTLYWYLQNLGQGPELLIRYENEEAVDDSQLPKDRFSAERLKGVDSTLKIQPAELGDSAVYLCASSLDGQTQYFGPGTRLLVL.

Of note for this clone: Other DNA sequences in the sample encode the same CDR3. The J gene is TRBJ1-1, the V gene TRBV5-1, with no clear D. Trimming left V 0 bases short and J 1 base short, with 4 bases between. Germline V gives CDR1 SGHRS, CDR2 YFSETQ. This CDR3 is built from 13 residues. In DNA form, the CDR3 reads TGCGCCAGCAGCTTGGAGGGGAACACTGAAGCTTTCTTT. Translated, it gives CASSLEGNTEAFF. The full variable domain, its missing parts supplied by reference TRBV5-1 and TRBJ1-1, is KAGVTQTPRYLIKTRGQQVTLSCSPISGHRSVSWYQQTPGQGLQFLFEYFSETQRNKGNFPGRFSGRQFSNSRSEMNVSTLELGDSALYLCASSLEGNTEAFFGQGTRLTVV.

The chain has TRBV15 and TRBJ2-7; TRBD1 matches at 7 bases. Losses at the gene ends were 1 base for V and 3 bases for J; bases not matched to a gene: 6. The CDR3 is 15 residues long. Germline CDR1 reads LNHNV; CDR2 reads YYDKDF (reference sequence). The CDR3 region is CATSRGPTGNYEQYF. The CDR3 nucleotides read TGTGCCACCAGCAGAGGGCCGACAGGGAACTACGAGCAGTACTTC.

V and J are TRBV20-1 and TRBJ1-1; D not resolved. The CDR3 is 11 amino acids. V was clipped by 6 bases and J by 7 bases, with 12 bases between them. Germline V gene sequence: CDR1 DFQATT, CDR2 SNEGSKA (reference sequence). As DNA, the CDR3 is TGCAGTGCCCGCGACCGGCTTGAAGCTTTCTTT. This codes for CSARDRLEAFF.